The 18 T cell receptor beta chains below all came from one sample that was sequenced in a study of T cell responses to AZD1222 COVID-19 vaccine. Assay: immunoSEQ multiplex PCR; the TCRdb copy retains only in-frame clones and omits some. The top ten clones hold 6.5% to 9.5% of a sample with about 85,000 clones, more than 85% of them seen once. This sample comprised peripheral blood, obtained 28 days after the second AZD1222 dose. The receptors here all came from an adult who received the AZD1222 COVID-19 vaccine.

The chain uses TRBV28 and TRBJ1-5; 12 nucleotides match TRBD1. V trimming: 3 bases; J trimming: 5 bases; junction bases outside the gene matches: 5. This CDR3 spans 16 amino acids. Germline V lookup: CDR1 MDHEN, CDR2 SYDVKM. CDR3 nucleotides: TGTGCCAGCAGTTTGGGACAGGGGGCCCTCGATCAGCCCCAGCATTTT. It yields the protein CASSLGQGALDQPQHF.

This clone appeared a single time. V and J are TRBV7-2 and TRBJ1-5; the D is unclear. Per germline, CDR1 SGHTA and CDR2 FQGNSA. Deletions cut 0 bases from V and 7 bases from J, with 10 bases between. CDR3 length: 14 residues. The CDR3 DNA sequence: TGTGCCAGCAGCTTAGCTATGGGGTTACAGCCCCAGCATTTT. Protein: CASSLAMGLQPQHF.

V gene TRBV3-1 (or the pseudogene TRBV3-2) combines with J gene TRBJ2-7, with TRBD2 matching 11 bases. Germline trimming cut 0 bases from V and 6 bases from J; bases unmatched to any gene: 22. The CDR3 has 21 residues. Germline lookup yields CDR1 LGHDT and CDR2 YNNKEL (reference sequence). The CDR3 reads CASSQDLVAVSIAGGLCEQYF. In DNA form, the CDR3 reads TGTGCCAGCAGCCAAGATCTTGTGGCAGTCTCTATAGCGGGAGGGCTCTGCGAGCAGTACTTC.

The CDR3 DNA is TGTGCCAGCTCGATAGCGGGGACCTACGAGCAGTACTTC. Its protein product is CASSIAGTYEQYF. The rearrangement joins TRBV5-4 to TRBJ2-7; 8 bases are a match to TRBD2. Germline V gives CDR1 SGHNT, CDR2 YYREEE (reference sequence). There are 13 residues in the CDR3. Trimming took 7 bases from V and 2 from J; bases not matched to a gene: 5.

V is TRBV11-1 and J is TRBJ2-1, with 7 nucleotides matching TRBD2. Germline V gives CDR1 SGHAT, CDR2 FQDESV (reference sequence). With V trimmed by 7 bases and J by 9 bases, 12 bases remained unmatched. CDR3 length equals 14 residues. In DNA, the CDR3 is TGTGCCAGCACCCCCCAAAGCGGGATAGCTGAGCAGTTCTTC. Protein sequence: CASTPQSGIAEQFF.

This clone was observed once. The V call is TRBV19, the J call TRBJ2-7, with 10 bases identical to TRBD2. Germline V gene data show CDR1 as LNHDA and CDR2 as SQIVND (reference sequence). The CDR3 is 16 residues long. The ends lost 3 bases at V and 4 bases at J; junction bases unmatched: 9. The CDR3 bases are TGTGCCAGTAGTATCGGGCTAGCGGGAGCAGGATACGAGCAGTACTTC. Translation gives CASSIGLAGAGYEQYF.

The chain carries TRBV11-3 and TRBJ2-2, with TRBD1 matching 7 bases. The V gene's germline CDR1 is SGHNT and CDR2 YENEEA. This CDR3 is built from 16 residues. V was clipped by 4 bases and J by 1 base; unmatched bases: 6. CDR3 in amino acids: CASSSRQGWNTGELFF. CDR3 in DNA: TGTGCCAGCAGCTCTCGACAGGGATGGAACACCGGGGAGCTGTTTTTT. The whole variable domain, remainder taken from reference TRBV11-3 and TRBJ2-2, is EAGVVQSPRYKIIEKKQPVAFWCNPISGHNTLYWYLQNLGQGPELLIRYENEEAVDDSQLPKDRFSAERLKGVDSTLKIQPAELGDSAVYLCASSSRQGWNTGELFFGEGSRLTVL.

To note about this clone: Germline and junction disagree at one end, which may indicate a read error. DNA for the CDR3: TGTGCCAGCAGCCTAGCGGGAGCTCGTTTAGATACGCAGTATTTT. Its translation is CASSLAGARLDTQYF. This rearrangement joins TRBV7-9 to TRBJ2-3, with 10 bases identical to TRBD2. CDR1 and CDR2 from the germline V gene are SEHNR and FQNEAQ (reference sequence). The CDR3 runs to 15 residues.

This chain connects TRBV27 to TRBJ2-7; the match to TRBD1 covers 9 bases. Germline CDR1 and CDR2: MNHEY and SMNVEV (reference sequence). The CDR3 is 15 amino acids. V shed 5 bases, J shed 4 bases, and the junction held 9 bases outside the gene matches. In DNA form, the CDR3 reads TGTGCCAGCAGTCCAGGACAGGGGTTGGGGTACGAGCAGTACTTC. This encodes CASSPGQGLGYEQYF.

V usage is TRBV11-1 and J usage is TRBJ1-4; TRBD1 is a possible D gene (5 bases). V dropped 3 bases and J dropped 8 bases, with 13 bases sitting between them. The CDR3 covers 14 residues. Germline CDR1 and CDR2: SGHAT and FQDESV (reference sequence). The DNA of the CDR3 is TGTGCCAGCAGCTTGGCCCTGCGGGACGAAAAACTGTTTTTT. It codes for CASSLALRDEKLFF.

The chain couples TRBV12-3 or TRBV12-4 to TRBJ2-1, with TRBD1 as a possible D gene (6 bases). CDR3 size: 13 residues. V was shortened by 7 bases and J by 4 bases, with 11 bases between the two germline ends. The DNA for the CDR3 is TGTGCCAGCAACCCACAGGGATACAATGAGCAGTTCTTC. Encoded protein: CASNPQGYNEQFF.

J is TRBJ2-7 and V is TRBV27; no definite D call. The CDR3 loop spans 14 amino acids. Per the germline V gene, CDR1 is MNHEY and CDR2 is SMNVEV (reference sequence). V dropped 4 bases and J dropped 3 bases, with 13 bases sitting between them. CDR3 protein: CASSSKFHHYEQYF. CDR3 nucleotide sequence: TGTGCCAGCAGTTCCAAGTTTCACCACTACGAGCAGTACTTC.

CDR3 amino acids: CASSQMTGNSPLHF. CDR3 sequence (DNA): TGTGCCAGCAGCCAGATGACAGGAAATTCACCCCTCCACTTT. The chain links TRBV5-5 to TRBJ1-6; maybe TRBD1 (6 bases). CDR3 length: 14 residues. CDR1 is SGHKS, CDR2 YYEKEE, per germline (reference sequence). The ends were cut back, 4 bases at V and 7 bases at J, with 12 bases in the middle. The variable domain in full, completed from reference TRBV5-5 and TRBJ1-6, reads DAGVTQSPTHLIKTRGQQVTLRCSPISGHKSVSWYQQVLGQGPQFIFQYYEKEERGRGNFPDRFSARQFPNYSSELNVNALLLGDSALYLCASSQMTGNSPLHFGNGTRLTVT.

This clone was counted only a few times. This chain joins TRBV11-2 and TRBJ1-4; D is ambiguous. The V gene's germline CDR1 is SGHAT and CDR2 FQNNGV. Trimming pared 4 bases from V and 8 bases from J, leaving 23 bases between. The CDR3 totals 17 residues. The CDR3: CASSSGRQPGRVEKLFF. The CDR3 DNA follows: TGTGCCAGCAGCTCAGGCCGTCAACCGGGGAGGGTGGAAAAACTGTTTTTT.

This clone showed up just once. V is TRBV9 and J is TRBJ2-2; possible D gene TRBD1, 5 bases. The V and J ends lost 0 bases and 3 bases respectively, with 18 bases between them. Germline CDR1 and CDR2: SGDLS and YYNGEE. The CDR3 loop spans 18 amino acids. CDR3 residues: CASSVAPPASRDTGELFF. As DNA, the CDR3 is TGTGCCAGCAGCGTAGCCCCACCCGCTTCCAGGGACACCGGGGAGCTGTTTTTT.

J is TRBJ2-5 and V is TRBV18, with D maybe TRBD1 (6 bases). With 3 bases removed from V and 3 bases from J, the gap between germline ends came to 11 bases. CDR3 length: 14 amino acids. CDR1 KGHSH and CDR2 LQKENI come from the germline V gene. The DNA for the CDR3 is TGTGCCAGCTCACCGACGGACAGAGAAGAGACCCAGTACTTC. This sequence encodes CASSPTDREETQYF.

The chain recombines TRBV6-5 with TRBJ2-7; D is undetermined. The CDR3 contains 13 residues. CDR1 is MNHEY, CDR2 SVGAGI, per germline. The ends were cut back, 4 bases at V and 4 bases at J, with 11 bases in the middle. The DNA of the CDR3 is TGTGCCAGCAGTTCCCATCAGGCGTACGAGCAGTACTTC. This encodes CASSSHQAYEQYF.

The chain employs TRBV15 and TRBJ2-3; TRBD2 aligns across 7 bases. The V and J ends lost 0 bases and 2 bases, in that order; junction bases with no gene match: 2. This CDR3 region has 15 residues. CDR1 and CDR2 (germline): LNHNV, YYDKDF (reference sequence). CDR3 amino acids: CATSRDRGVTDTQYF. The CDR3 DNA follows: TGTGCCACCAGCAGAGATCGGGGGGTCACAGATACGCAGTATTTT.